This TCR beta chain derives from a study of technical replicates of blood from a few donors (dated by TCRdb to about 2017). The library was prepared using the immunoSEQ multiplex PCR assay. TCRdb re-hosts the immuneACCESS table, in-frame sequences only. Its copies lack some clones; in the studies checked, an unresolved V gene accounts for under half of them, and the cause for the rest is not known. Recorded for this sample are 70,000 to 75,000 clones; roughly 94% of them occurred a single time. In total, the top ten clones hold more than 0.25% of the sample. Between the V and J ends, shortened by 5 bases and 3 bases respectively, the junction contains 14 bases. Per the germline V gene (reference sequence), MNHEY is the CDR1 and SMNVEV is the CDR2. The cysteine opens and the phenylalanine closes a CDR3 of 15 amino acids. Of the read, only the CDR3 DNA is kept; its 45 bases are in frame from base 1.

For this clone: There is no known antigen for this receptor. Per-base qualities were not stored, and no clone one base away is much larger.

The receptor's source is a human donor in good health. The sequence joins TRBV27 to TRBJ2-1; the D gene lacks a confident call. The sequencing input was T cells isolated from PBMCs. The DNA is TGTGCCAGCAGTGCTAATAGTCCACTCTACAATGAGCAGTTCTTC. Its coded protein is CASSANSPLYNEQFF.